These 14 T cell receptor beta chains originate from one sample sequenced in a study of blood T cell repertoires in COVID-19. TCRdb's table, derived via immunoSEQ multiplex PCR, lists solely in-frame clones and lacks some. The sample has 200,000 to 300,000 clones, approximately 82% seen once. The sample comprised peripheral blood. Receptors were obtained from a man aged 35 to 55 who had recovered from COVID-19.

The chain carries TRBV19 and TRBJ2-7, with TRBD1 matching 10 bases. Trimming removed 5 bases from V and 1 base from J; junction bases left unmatched: 14. Germline V gene data show CDR1 as LNHDA and CDR2 as SQIVND (reference sequence). CDR3 size: 18 residues. The CDR3 nucleotides are TGTGCCAGTAGTTGGGGGCGATCCGGGACAGGGGTTTCCTACGAGCAGTACTTC. This sequence encodes CASSWGRSGTGVSYEQYF.

V and J are TRBV5-5 and TRBJ1-2; D unresolved. The V gene lost 2 bases and the J gene lost 8 bases, with 16 bases spanning the gap. This CDR3 is built from 14 residues. Per germline, CDR1 SGHKS and CDR2 YYEKEE (reference sequence). CDR3 sequence: CASSFRGGPEGYTF. The CDR3 coding sequence is TGTGCCAGCAGCTTTCGGGGAGGGCCCGAGGGCTACACCTTC.

CDR3 sequence: CSVEGFSPGTASYEQYF. In DNA, the CDR3 is TGCAGCGTTGAAGGGTTCAGTCCCGGGACTGCGTCCTACGAGCAGTACTTC. The rearrangement links TRBV29-1 to TRBJ2-7; D may be TRBD2 (6 bases). The CDR3 totals 17 residues. In germline, CDR1 is SQVTM, CDR2 ANQGSEA. Trimming shortened V by 1 base and J by 1 base, and 20 bases separated the two germline ends.

This chain links TRBV5-1 with TRBJ2-5, with 11 bases identical to TRBD2. This CDR3 contains 16 residues. Germline V gene sequence: CDR1 SGHRS, CDR2 YFSETQ. The V and J ends lost 1 base and 2 bases, in that order; junction bases with no gene match: 4. The chain's CDR3 is CASSLLAGGPQETQYF. The CDR3 DNA is TGCGCCAGCAGCTTGTTAGCGGGAGGGCCGCAAGAGACCCAGTACTTC.

The chain has TRBV9 and TRBJ1-1, with 7 bases fitting TRBD1. CDR1 is SGDLS, CDR2 YYNGEE, per germline. V was pared by 3 bases and J by 5 bases, with 4 bases of the junction left unmatched. The CDR3 runs 13 residues. This CDR3 is CASSEDRETEAFF. The CDR3, as DNA: TGTGCCAGCAGCGAAGACAGGGAAACTGAAGCTTTCTTT.

This clone was picked up one time. The rearrangement joins TRBV29-1 to TRBJ1-1; 12 nucleotides line up with TRBD1. CDR1 SQVTM and CDR2 ANQGSEA come from the germline V gene. After removal of 6 bases from V and 11 bases from J, the junction contained 10 bases not matched to a gene. The CDR3 extends over 13 amino acids. The DNA for the CDR3 is TGCAGCGTAGTCCCGGGACAGGGGGCGGGTGCTTTCTTT. Translating it yields CSVVPGQGAGAFF. Supplemented by reference TRBV29-1 and TRBJ1-1, the full variable domain reads SAVISQKPSRDICQRGTSLTIQCQVDSQVTMMFWYRQQPGQSLTLIATANQGSEATYESGFVIDKFPISRPNLTFSTLTVSNMSPEDSSIYLCSVVPGQGAGAFFGQGTRLTVV.

V usage is TRBV6-5 and J usage is TRBJ2-2; the match to TRBD2 covers 12 bases. After removal of 10 bases from V and 7 bases from J, the junction contained 10 bases not matched to a gene. CDR1 and CDR2 from the germline V gene are MNHEY and SVGAGI. The CDR3 contains 15 residues. The CDR3 protein is CANTNLAGGIGELFF. Here the CDR3 DNA reads TGTGCCAACACCAATCTAGCGGGGGGGATCGGGGAGCTGTTTTTT.

The rearrangement uses TRBV3-1 (or the pseudogene TRBV3-2) and TRBJ1-5; D may be TRBD1 (5 bases). Trimming shortened V by 5 bases and J by 2 bases, and 13 bases separated the two germline ends. Per the germline V gene, CDR1 is LGHDT and CDR2 is YNNKEL (reference sequence). The CDR3 loop spans 15 amino acids. The CDR3 DNA reads TGTGCCAGCAGCTGGGGGAGGGACGGCAATCAGCCCCAGCATTTT. This translates into CASSWGRDGNQPQHF.

This clone was recorded only once. This chain joins TRBV4-2 and TRBJ1-2; 8 nucleotides line up with TRBD1. CDR3 length: 14 amino acids. The germline V gene has CDR1 LGHNA and CDR2 YNFKEQ. V was clipped by 5 bases and J by 6 bases; unmatched bases: 8. The DNA for the CDR3 is TGTGCCAGCAGCGCCGACAGGGGACGACATGGCTACACCTTC. It yields the protein CASSADRGRHGYTF.

The chain carries TRBV30 and TRBJ2-7; 7 bases line up with TRBD1. Per germline, CDR1 GTSNPN and CDR2 SVGIG (reference sequence). The CDR3 sequence is 12 residues long. Losses at the gene ends were 2 bases for V and 6 bases for J; bases not matched to a gene: 4. The CDR3 coding sequence is TGTGCCTGGAGTCCTACAGGGGTCGAGCAGTACTTC. Residues: CAWSPTGVEQYF.

This chain uses TRBV5-6 with TRBJ1-4; TRBD1 aligns across 8 bases. Germline V gene data show CDR1 as SGHDT and CDR2 as YYEEEE. The CDR3 consists of 14 residues. V dropped 4 bases and J dropped 7; count of bases not matched to a gene: 6. CDR3 residues: CASSKTGEGEKLFF. The CDR3 DNA follows: TGTGCCAGCAGCAAGACAGGGGAAGGTGAAAAACTGTTTTTT. Together with reference TRBV5-6 and TRBJ1-4, the CDR3 gives the full variable domain: DAGVTQSPTHLIKTRGQQVTLRCSPKSGHDTVSWYQQALGQGPQFIFQYYEEEERQRGNFPDRFSGHQFPNYSSELNVNALLLGDSALYLCASSKTGEGEKLFFGSGTQLSVL.

The genes are TRBV7-9 and TRBJ2-7, with TRBD1 as a possible D gene (7 bases). The CDR3 is made up of 15 amino acids. Deletions cut 5 bases from V and 2 bases from J, with 16 bases between. Germline CDR1 SEHNR, CDR2 FQNEAQ (reference sequence). Here the CDR3 DNA reads TGTGCCAGCAGCCTCATCGACAGGGAGGCCTACGAGCAGTACTTC. This translates into CASSLIDREAYEQYF.

This clone was counted once. The chain has TRBV7-2 and TRBJ1-2; no clear D gene. This CDR3 has 15 amino acids. Trimming pared 2 bases from V and 2 bases from J, leaving 12 bases between. CDR1 and CDR2 from the germline V gene are SGHTA and FQGNSA. As DNA, the CDR3 is TGTGCCAGCAGCTTACTCCCAGGATCCAACTATGGCTACACCTTC. This encodes CASSLLPGSNYGYTF. Full variable domain (rest looked up from reference TRBV7-2 and TRBJ1-2): GAGVSQSPSNKVTEKGKDVELRCDPISGHTALYWYRQSLGQGLEFLIYFQGNSAPDKSGLPSDRFSAERTGGSVSTLTIQRTQQEDSAVYLCASSLLPGSNYGYTFGSGTRLTVV.

The sample holds one count of this clone. This chain links TRBV3-1 (or the pseudogene TRBV3-2) with TRBJ1-1, with D hard to call. Trimming took off 1 base at V and 3 bases at J, with 6 bases between the two ends. The CDR3 is 13 residues long. The V gene's germline CDR1 is LGHDT and CDR2 YNNKEL (reference sequence). CDR3 in amino acids: CASSQGRDTEAFF. CDR3 sequence (DNA): TGTGCCAGCAGCCAAGGGAGGGACACTGAAGCTTTCTTT.